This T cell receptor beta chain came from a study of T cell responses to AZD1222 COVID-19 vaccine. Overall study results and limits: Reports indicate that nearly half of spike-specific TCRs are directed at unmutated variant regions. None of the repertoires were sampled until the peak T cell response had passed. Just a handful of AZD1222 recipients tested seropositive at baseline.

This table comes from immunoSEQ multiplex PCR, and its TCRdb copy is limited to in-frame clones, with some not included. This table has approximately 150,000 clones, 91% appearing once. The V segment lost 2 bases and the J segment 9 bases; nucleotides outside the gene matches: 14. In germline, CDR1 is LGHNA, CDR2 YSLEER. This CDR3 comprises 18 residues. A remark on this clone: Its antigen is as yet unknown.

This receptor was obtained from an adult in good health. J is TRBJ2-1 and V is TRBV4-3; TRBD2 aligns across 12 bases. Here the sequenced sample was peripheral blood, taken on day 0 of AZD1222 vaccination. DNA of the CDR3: TGCGCCAGCAGCCAAATTTCATCGGCTAGCGGGGGGGCCATTGAGCAGTTCTTC. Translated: CASSQISSASGGAIEQFF.